This T cell receptor beta chain emerged from a study of cytomegalovirus exposure and HLA in healthy donors. This CDR3 spans 16 amino acids. Germline assignment: CDR1 KGHSH and CDR2 LQKENI. V shed 3 bases and J 3 bases; nucleotides not matched to a gene: 6. A multiplex PCR was run with 60 Vbeta primers and 13 Jbeta primers. Clones were read by immunoSEQ multiplex PCR, and TCRdb kept only the in-frame ones, dropping some. The profile shows under 300,000 clones, 80% to 95% of them singletons. The specimen was PBMCs. The sequence was collected from a girl aged 2 to 10 in good health and CMV-seronegative. J is TRBJ2-1 and V is TRBV18; 9 bases align to TRBD2. In DNA, the CDR3 is TGTGCCAGCTCACCCCTGGGAGCGGGAGGCTACAATGAGCAGTTCTTC. This encodes CASSPLGAGGYNEQFF.